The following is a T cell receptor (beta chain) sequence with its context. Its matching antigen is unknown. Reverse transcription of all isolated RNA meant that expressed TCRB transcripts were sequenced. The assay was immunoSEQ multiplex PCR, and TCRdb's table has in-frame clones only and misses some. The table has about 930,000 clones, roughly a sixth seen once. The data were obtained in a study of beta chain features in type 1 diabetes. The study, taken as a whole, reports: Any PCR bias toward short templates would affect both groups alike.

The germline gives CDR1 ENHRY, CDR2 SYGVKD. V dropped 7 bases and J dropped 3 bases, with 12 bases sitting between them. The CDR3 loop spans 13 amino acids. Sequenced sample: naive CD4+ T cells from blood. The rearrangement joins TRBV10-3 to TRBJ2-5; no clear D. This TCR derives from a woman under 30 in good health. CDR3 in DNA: TGTGCCATCACCGCGACCCAGGAAGAGACCCAGTACTTC. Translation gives CAITATQEETQYF.